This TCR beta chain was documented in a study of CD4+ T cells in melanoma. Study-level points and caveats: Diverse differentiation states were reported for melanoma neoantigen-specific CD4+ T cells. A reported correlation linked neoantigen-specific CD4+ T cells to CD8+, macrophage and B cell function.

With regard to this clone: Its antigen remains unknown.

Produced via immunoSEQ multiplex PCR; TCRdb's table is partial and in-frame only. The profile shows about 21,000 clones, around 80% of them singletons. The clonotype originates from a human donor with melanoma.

This CDR3 reads CASSQDRNTEAFF. For the CDR3, the DNA is TGTGCCAGCAGCCAAGACAGGAACACTGAAGCTTTCTTT. The chain carries TRBV4-2 and TRBJ1-1, with D uncertain. Deletions cut 0 bases from V and 1 base from J, with 3 bases between. The length of the CDR3 is 13 residues. The V gene's germline CDR1 is LGHNA and CDR2 YNFKEQ.